The 7 T cell receptor beta chains presented below share a single source sample, sequenced in a study of human T cells and chemical hapten exposure. TCRdb reanalysed the RACE reads using MiXCR and keeps one entry per CDR3 protein. The sample includes about 98,000 distinct CDR3 sequences, about a tenth seen only once; the top ten take approximately 3.4%. Stated time point: pre-sensitization, week 0. Treatment defined: therapeutic diphenylcyclopropenone sensitization with weekly scalp DPC. The sequencing used whole blood, collected in connection with sensitization to the hapten diphenylcyclopropenone (DPC). These receptors were taken from a woman aged 55-69 years with alopecia areata. Some clones in this sample may be carry-over from other donors' samples.

The gene calls are TRBV21-1 and TRBJ2-1; TRBD2 is the table's D call, not checked against the DNA. TRBV21-1 is an annotated pseudogene. The CDR3 has 17 amino acids. CDR3 in DNA: TGTGCCAGCAGCAAAAGCGCTAGCGGGGGGGCTCTTTATGAGCAGTTCTTC. Translation gives CASSKSASGGALYEQFF.

This clonotype was counted many times. This chain uses TRBV10-3 with TRBJ2-5, with 11 positions matching TRBD2. The length of the CDR3 is 14 residues. Germline CDR1 reads ENHRY; CDR2 reads SYGVKD. Germline trimming cut 6 bases from V and 2 bases from J; bases unmatched to any gene: 2. CDR3 amino acids: CAIRTSGEQETQYF. CDR3 DNA sequence: TGTGCCATCAGGACTAGCGGGGAACAAGAGACCCAGTACTTC.

This clonotype was seen at least ten times. The chain has TRBV3-1 and TRBJ2-3; the D gene is possibly TRBD2 (5 bases). From germline, CDR1 is LGHDT and CDR2 YNNKEL (reference sequence). Deletions cut 5 bases from V and 4 bases from J, with 13 bases between. This CDR3 has 14 amino acids. The CDR3 reads CASSWGVRADTQYF. CDR3 nucleotide sequence: TGTGCCAGCAGCTGGGGAGTTCGGGCAGATACGCAGTATTTT.

This clonotype was recorded many times. This chain connects TRBV5-8 to TRBJ2-5; 7 bases fit TRBD2. CDR1 is SGHTS and CDR2 is YDEGEE in the germline V gene. The J segment lost 5 bases and the V segment lost 5 bases, leaving 6 bases of the junction unmatched. The CDR3 covers 13 residues. The CDR3 region has the DNA TGTGCCAGCAGGAGGACTAGGGTTGAGACCCAGTACTTC. This gives the protein CASRRTRVETQYF.

Ten or more counts support this clonotype. This chain joins TRBV18 and TRBJ1-2, with D unclear. The V gene's germline CDR1 is KGHSH and CDR2 LQKENI. The CDR3 consists of 14 residues. The ends were cut back, 3 bases at V and 4 bases at J, with 12 bases in the middle. The DNA of the CDR3 is TGTGCCAGCTCACCTGTGGAACAGATCTATGGCTACACCTTC. It specifies CASSPVEQIYGYTF.

In this sample, this clonotype turned up a few times. V is TRBV7-9 and J is TRBJ2-2; D possibly matches TRBD1 or TRBD2 (5 bases each). The germline V and J ends were trimmed by 5 bases and 4 bases, with 11 bases remaining between them. The germline CDR1 and CDR2 sequences are SEHNR and FQNEAQ (reference sequence). CDR3 length: 14 residues. This chain's CDR3 is CASSTRGATGELFF. The CDR3 DNA reads as TGTGCCAGCAGCACGCGAGGGGCCACCGGGGAGCTGTTTTTT. The full variable domain, completed using reference TRBV7-9 and TRBJ2-2, is DTGVSQNPRHKITKRGQNVTFRCDPISEHNRLYWYRQTLGQGPEFLTYFQNEAQLEKSRLLSDRFSAERPKGSFSTLEIQRTEQGDSAMYLCASSTRGATGELFFGEGSRLTVL.

This clonotype was observed many times. The chain employs TRBV20-1 and TRBJ1-2; TRBD1 matches at 7 bases. The CDR3 runs 17 residues. V lost 0 bases and J lost 2; bases outside the gene matches: 12. Germline V gene lookup returns CDR1 DFQATT and CDR2 SNEGSKA (reference sequence). CDR3 nucleotide sequence: TGCAGTGCTAGAGATCCGACAGGGTCAAGGGGAAACTATGGCTACACCTTC. Amino acids: CSARDPTGSRGNYGYTF.